The clone carrying this T cell receptor beta chain came up a few times. The data belong to a study of T-cell reconstitution after alpha-beta-depleted transplantation in children. Unique molecular identifiers tagged the TCRbeta library. TCRdb reprocessed the PCR reads via MiXCR and lists one record per CDR3 protein. The sample carries roughly 500,000 distinct CDR3 sequences, about 16% recorded once. This CDR3 has 17 residues. Germline assignment: CDR1 MGHRA and CDR2 YSYEKL. Trimming at V came to 0 bases and at J to 0 bases, leaving 4 bases not matched to a gene. The receptor comes from a human donor who donated a stem cell graft to a child with acute lymphoblastic leukemia. Source: PBMCs from the stem cell graft donor, taken from the stem cell graft. This chain links TRBV4-1 with TRBJ2-3; the match to TRBD2 covers 9 bases. CDR3 sequence: CASSQDVTSGSTDTQYF. In DNA, the CDR3 is TGCGCCAGCAGCCAAGATGTAACTAGCGGGAGCACAGATACGCAGTATTTT.